The 14 T cell receptor beta chains below come from one sample, sequenced in a study of shared clonotypes between healthy human individuals. Libraries were prepared by immunoSEQ multiplex PCR; TCRdb keeps only in-frame clonotypes and omits some of them. The table records some 2.1 million clones, 90% to 95% of them present only once. The sample comprised naive CD4+ T cells sorted from blood. Subset defined: CD45RA+ positively selected. The receptors were gathered from a man aged 18-30 years in good health.

Turning to this clone: Other DNA sequences from this sample encode an identical CDR3 as well. The gene calls are TRBV18 and TRBJ2-5; D unresolved. Trimming took off 5 bases at V and 1 base at J, with 2 bases between the two ends. Germline CDR1 and CDR2: KGHSH and LQKENI. The CDR3 covers 11 residues. The CDR3 region is CASSGQETQYF. CDR3 nucleotide sequence: TGTGCCAGCTCAGGCCAAGAGACCCAGTACTTC. The entire variable domain, with the rest obtained from reference TRBV18 and TRBJ2-5, is as follows: NAGVMQNPRHLVRRRGQEARLRCSPMKGHSHVYWYRQLPEEGLKFMVYLQKENIIDESGMPKERFSAEFPKEGPSILRIQQVVRGDSAAYFCASSGQETQYFGPGTRLLVL.

V is TRBV5-1 and J is TRBJ1-2, with D maybe TRBD1 (6 bases). The CDR3 runs 16 residues. Germline V lookup: CDR1 SGHRS, CDR2 YFSETQ. V shed 4 bases and J shed 6 bases, with 22 bases lying between them. The CDR3 here is CASSPSAGPGTNGYTF. DNA of the CDR3: TGCGCCAGCAGCCCCTCCGCGGGGCCCGGGACAAATGGCTACACCTTC.

This rearrangement joins TRBV6-5 to TRBJ2-7; D gene unclear. Germline V gene sequence: CDR1 MNHEY, CDR2 SVGAGI. The V and J ends lost 6 bases and 2 bases respectively, with 14 bases between them. The CDR3 is 14 residues long. CDR3 sequence: CASSPEKVPYEQYF. The CDR3 DNA is TGTGCCAGCAGCCCCGAGAAGGTACCCTACGAGCAGTACTTC.

Notes on this clone: The identical CDR3 is also encoded by other nucleotide sequences in the sample. The V call is TRBV29-1, the J call TRBJ1-1; D is uncertain. V was cut by 4 bases and J by 0 bases, with 9 bases left in between. The CDR3 is made up of 13 amino acids. The germline V gene encodes CDR1 SQVTM and CDR2 ANQGSEA. The chain's CDR3 is CSVGGRLNTEAFF. DNA of the CDR3: TGCAGCGTTGGAGGGCGGCTGAACACTGAAGCTTTCTTT.

The genes are TRBV4-1 and TRBJ2-2; D is ambiguous. CDR1 is MGHRA, CDR2 YSYEKL, per germline. Deletions cut 0 bases from V and 6 bases from J, with 5 bases between. The CDR3 covers 13 residues. The CDR3 reads CASSQEKPGELFF. CDR3 bases: TGCGCCAGCAGCCAAGAAAAGCCCGGGGAGCTGTTTTTT.

The chain has TRBV11-2 and TRBJ1-5; no reliable D call. V was cut by 5 bases and J by 5 bases, with 16 bases left in between. The CDR3 runs to 15 residues. In germline, CDR1 is SGHAT, CDR2 FQNNGV. As DNA, the CDR3 is TGTGCCAGCAGCCCGGGGATCGTAGGAGATCAGCCCCAGCATTTT. Its protein is CASSPGIVGDQPQHF.

V gene TRBV27 combines with J gene TRBJ2-1, with a weak D call TRBD1 (5 bases). Germline lookup yields CDR1 MNHEY and CDR2 SMNVEV (reference sequence). The length of the CDR3 is 13 residues. The CDR3 here is CASAGLSYNEQFF. As DNA, the CDR3 is TGTGCTTCGGCAGGGCTTTCCTACAATGAGCAGTTCTTC.

For this clone: Since a much larger clone is just one base distant, this may be a read error. This CDR3 is also generated by other DNA sequences in the sample. The genes are TRBV27 and TRBJ1-1; D uncertain. Germline values: CDR1 MNHEY, CDR2 SMNVEV (reference sequence). The CDR3 contains 14 residues. The CDR3, as DNA: TGCGCCAGCAGTGTGAGCTGGGGGAACACTGAAGCTTTCTTT. Its translation: CASSVSWGNTEAFF.

Comment on this clone: This specimen includes other DNA sequences encoding the same CDR3. The V and J genes are TRBV6-6 and TRBJ2-6, with D possibly being TRBD1 (5 bases). Germline V CDR1 and CDR2: MNHNY, SVGAGI (reference sequence). The CDR3 runs to 15 residues. V was shortened by 3 bases and J by 1 base, with 7 bases between the two germline ends. This chain's CDR3 is CASSYRGSGANVLTF. CDR3 coding DNA: TGTGCCAGCAGTTATAGGGGTTCTGGGGCCAACGTCCTGACTTTC.

The genes are TRBV7-3 and TRBJ2-3, with D unresolved. The CDR3 contains 13 residues. Trimming pared 5 bases from V and 6 bases from J, leaving 12 bases between. CDR1 is SGHTA, CDR2 FQGTGA, per germline. CDR3 loop: CASSPGPVDTQYF. CDR3 nucleotides: TGTGCCAGCAGCCCTGGACCTGTGGATACGCAGTATTTT.

The chain employs TRBV6-5 and TRBJ2-2, with 8 nucleotides matching TRBD1. Trimming took 5 bases from V and 9 from J; bases not matched to a gene: 8. Looked up from germline, CDR1 is MNHEY and CDR2 is SVGAGI. The CDR3 runs 14 residues. In DNA form, the CDR3 reads TGTGCCAGCAGTAACACAGGGGGAAGAAGGGAGCTGTTTTTT. It yields the protein CASSNTGGRRELFF.

The V and J genes are TRBV11-2 and TRBJ2-1; the match to TRBD2 covers 10 bases. Germline CDR1 and CDR2: SGHAT and FQNNGV. The CDR3 loop spans 16 amino acids. V trimming: 8 bases; J trimming: 0 bases; junction bases outside the gene matches: 7. The CDR3 DNA reads TGTGCCAGCCGACTAGCGGGTCGGAGCTCCTACAATGAGCAGTTCTTC. Residues: CASRLAGRSSYNEQFF.

This clone appeared a single time. The rearrangement uses TRBV10-3 and TRBJ2-7; a possible D gene is TRBD2 (5 bases). The germline gives CDR1 ENHRY, CDR2 SYGVKD. Trimming took off 5 bases at V and 1 base at J, with 9 bases between the two ends. The CDR3 extends over 13 amino acids. The CDR3 here is CAISQLVSYEQYF. CDR3 sequence (DNA): TGTGCCATCAGTCAACTAGTTTCCTACGAGCAGTACTTC.

This sequence joins TRBV6-1 and TRBJ2-7, with 8 positions matching TRBD2. The CDR3 extends over 15 amino acids. Germline V gives CDR1 MNHNS, CDR2 SASEGT. The junction had 7 bases not matched to a gene; V was cut back by 6 bases and J by 0 bases. The CDR3 loop is CASRYSGDLSYEQYF. The CDR3 DNA follows: TGTGCCAGCAGGTATAGCGGGGATCTCTCCTACGAGCAGTACTTC.